Reported below is one T cell receptor (beta chain). This entry is derived from a study of cytomegalovirus exposure and HLA in healthy donors. The study ran its PCR with 60 Vbeta and 13 Jbeta primers. Profiling relied on immunoSEQ multiplex PCR, and the TCRdb table lists in-frame clones only, not all of them. The data show over 150,000 clones, 82% seen once. Germline CDR1 reads SGHDT; CDR2 reads YYEEEE. Trimming took off 0 bases at V and 15 bases at J, with 10 bases between the two ends. This CDR3 has 12 amino acids. Material: PBMCs. The sequence was obtained from a woman aged 50 to 60 in good health and CMV-seropositive. J is TRBJ2-6 and V is TRBV5-6; D is possibly TRBD2 (5 bases). Written as DNA, the CDR3 is TGTGCCAGCAGCTTGGCCACAGAGGGCCTGACTTTC. Protein sequence: CASSLATEGLTF.